Shown below are 24 T cell receptor beta chains from a single sample sequenced in a study of sequential checkpoint blockade in melanoma. Clones were sequenced by immunoSEQ multiplex PCR, and TCRdb holds only the in-frame ones, with some missing. Counted here are around 16,000 clones, 93% occurring once; the ten biggest clones make up 24%. Described treatment: randomized to nivolumab then ipilimumab (arm A) or the reverse (arm B). Sequenced here: CD8+ T cells sorted from blood (inferred from file names), sampled from a patient given nivolumab and ipilimumab in sequence. The receptors originated from a human donor with melanoma.

The chain joins TRBV13 to TRBJ1-3; D is perhaps TRBD1 (6 bases). The CDR3 consists of 16 residues. The ends were cut back, 5 bases at V and 7 bases at J, with 21 bases in the middle. CDR1 and CDR2 (germline): PRHDT, FYEKMQ (reference sequence). CDR3 loop: CASSVNRASKRNTIYF. The DNA for the CDR3 is TGTGCCAGCAGCGTTAACAGGGCCTCTAAGAGGAACACCATATATTTT.

This clone was seen once. The chain carries TRBV4-2 and TRBJ1-1; 8 bases agree with TRBD1. Trimming took 4 bases from V and 1 from J; bases not matched to a gene: 2. The CDR3 consists of 14 residues. Germline V lookup: CDR1 LGHNA, CDR2 YNFKEQ. The CDR3 loop is CASSPGTGNTEAFF. The DNA of the CDR3 is TGTGCCAGCAGCCCGGGGACAGGGAACACTGAAGCTTTCTTT.

CDR3 in DNA: TGTGCCAGCTCACCACTGACGGGAGGTGGGAACGAGCAGTACTTC. It yields the protein CASSPLTGGGNEQYF. This sequence joins TRBV18 and TRBJ2-7; 7 nucleotides agree with TRBD2. With V trimmed by 1 base and J by 5 bases, 8 bases remained unmatched. Germline loops: CDR1 KGHSH, CDR2 LQKENI. This CDR3 spans 15 amino acids.

The chain recombines TRBV30 with TRBJ2-1; 11 nucleotides align to TRBD2. Germline assignment: CDR1 GTSNPN and CDR2 SVGIG (reference sequence). V shed 4 bases, J shed 5 bases, and the junction held 7 bases outside the gene matches. CDR3 size: 15 residues. As DNA, the CDR3 is TGTGCCTGGACTGGGACTAGCGGCTTTCACAATGAGCAGTTCTTC. Translated: CAWTGTSGFHNEQFF.

V is TRBV11-2 and J is TRBJ2-7, with 9 bases lining up with TRBD1. With V trimmed by 2 bases and J by 3 bases, 8 bases remained unmatched. Germline CDR1 reads SGHAT; CDR2 reads FQNNGV. The CDR3 runs to 16 residues. CDR3 region: CASSLRGTGTYYEQYV. The CDR3 bases are TGTGCCAGCAGCTTACGGGGGACAGGGACCTACTACGAGCAGTACGTC.

The chain employs TRBV9 and TRBJ2-7; D is possibly TRBD2 (6 bases). Germline V CDR1 and CDR2: SGDLS, YYNGEE. The CDR3 consists of 14 residues. Trimming pared 7 bases from V and 0 bases from J, leaving 14 bases between. This CDR3 reads CASRLRDCSYEQYF. The CDR3 nucleotides read TGTGCCAGCCGTCTCCGGGACTGCTCCTACGAGCAGTACTTC.

The chain recombines TRBV29-1 with TRBJ1-2; TRBD1 aligns across 10 bases. CDR1 and CDR2 (germline): SQVTM, ANQGSEA. The CDR3 has 15 residues. V was clipped by 5 bases and J by 7 bases; unmatched bases: 13. CDR3 in amino acids: CSVTGTGALKRGYTF. CDR3 in DNA: TGCAGCGTTACCGGGACAGGGGCTCTTAAGCGTGGCTACACCTTC.

The count of this clone is one. The chain recombines TRBV4-3 with TRBJ2-5; 10 bases map to TRBD2. The DNA end is a closer match to TRBJ2-7, so the J assignment may be wrong. The CDR3 spans 15 residues. Germline-derived CDR1 and CDR2 are LGHNA and YSLEER. In nucleotides, the CDR3 is TGCGCCAGCAGCCAAGGACTAGCGGGCTCCTACGAGCAGTACTTC. This translates into CASSQGLAGSYEQYF.

This chain joins TRBV28 and TRBJ1-5; 7 bases match TRBD1. V trimming: 5 bases; J trimming: 3 bases; junction bases outside the gene matches: 13. Germline V gene lookup returns CDR1 MDHEN and CDR2 SYDVKM. The CDR3 loop spans 17 amino acids. The CDR3 sequence: CASSTPTGIGPNQPQHF. The CDR3 bases are TGTGCCAGCAGTACCCCGACAGGGATAGGACCCAATCAGCCCCAGCATTTT.

CDR3 in DNA: TGTGCCACGCAGACAGGGACCTATGGCTACACCTTC. Translated, it gives CATQTGTYGYTF. The gene calls are TRBV19 and TRBJ1-2; 7 bases match TRBD1. The CDR3 has 12 residues. V lost 10 bases, J lost 4 bases, and 6 bases stayed unmatched. The germline V gene encodes CDR1 LNHDA and CDR2 SQIVND (reference sequence).

The gene calls are TRBV7-8 and TRBJ1-2, with 8 bases matching TRBD1. The junction had 10 bases not matched to a gene; V was cut back by 5 bases and J by 8 bases. Germline CDR1 SGHVS, CDR2 FQNEAQ. This CDR3 has 14 amino acids. The CDR3 DNA sequence: TGTGCCAGCAGCCGGACAGGGAACCTGAGGGGCTACACCTTC. This codes for CASSRTGNLRGYTF.

The chain uses TRBV28 and TRBJ2-7, with D hard to call. CDR1 is MDHEN, CDR2 SYDVKM, per germline. The CDR3 covers 13 residues. With 5 bases removed from V and 2 bases from J, the gap between germline ends came to 10 bases. In nucleotides, the CDR3 is TGTGCCAGCAGTCTGAGTATAACCTACGAGCAGTACTTC. Translation: CASSLSITYEQYF.

V gene TRBV28 combines with J gene TRBJ2-7, with a tentative D call TRBD1 (5 bases). CDR1 and CDR2 from the germline V gene are MDHEN and SYDVKM. This CDR3 region has 13 residues. Trimming removed 3 bases from V and 2 bases from J, with 8 bases in between. CDR3 amino acids: CASSFRAAYEQYV. CDR3 nucleotide sequence: TGTGCCAGCAGTTTCAGGGCCGCCTACGAGCAGTACGTC.

The CDR3 loop is CASSPQGTGRNTIYF. The CDR3 DNA reads TGTGCCAGCAGCCCCCAAGGGACAGGAAGAAACACCATATATTTT. The chain employs TRBV7-9 and TRBJ1-3; 8 bases are shared with TRBD1. This CDR3 has 15 residues. Germline V lookup: CDR1 SEHNR, CDR2 FQNEAQ (reference sequence). The trim removed 5 bases at V and 5 bases at J, leaving 8 bases unmatched.

Written as DNA, the CDR3 is TGTGCCAGCAGCCTCGGACTCGGGCTTAATAATTCACCCCTCCACTTT. Its protein product is CASSLGLGLNNSPLHF. V usage is TRBV4-2 and J usage is TRBJ1-6; no firm D call. The CDR3 loop spans 16 amino acids. Looked up from germline, CDR1 is LGHNA and CDR2 is YNFKEQ. V was shortened by 4 bases and J by 5 bases, with 15 bases between the two germline ends.

The V and J genes are TRBV19 and TRBJ1-1; D ambiguous. The CDR3 consists of 13 residues. V was shortened by 1 base and J by 1 base, with 4 bases between the two germline ends. CDR1 LNHDA and CDR2 SQIVND come from the germline V gene (reference sequence). DNA for the CDR3: TGTGCCAGTAGTATAGGAGGGAACACTGAAGCTTTCTTT. Protein sequence: CASSIGGNTEAFF. The full variable domain, completed using reference TRBV19 and TRBJ1-1, is DGGITQSPKYLFRKEGQNVTLSCEQNLNHDAMYWYRQDPGQGLRLIYYSQIVNDFQKGDIAEGYSVSREKKESFPLTVTSAQKNPTAFYLCASSIGGNTEAFFGQGTRLTVV.

The CDR3 protein is CSVEDRDRREKLFF. The CDR3 DNA sequence: TGCAGCGTTGAAGATAGGGACAGAAGAGAAAAACTGTTTTTT. This chain joins TRBV29-1 and TRBJ1-4, with 7 bases identical to TRBD1. J lost 8 bases, V lost 0 bases, and 6 bases had no gene match. This CDR3 is built from 14 residues. Germline CDR1 is SQVTM and CDR2 is ANQGSEA.

The chain uses TRBV25-1 and TRBJ1-1; no reliable D call. Trimming shortened V by 4 bases and J by 6 bases, and 18 bases separated the two germline ends. CDR3 length: 15 amino acids. Per germline, CDR1 MGHDK and CDR2 SYGVNS. The CDR3 nucleotides read TGTGCCAGCAGTGTCCTTCTAGGCTTTTCGGCTGAAGCTTTCTTT. This encodes CASSVLLGFSAEAFF.

The gene calls are TRBV13 and TRBJ2-7, with 7 bases aligning to TRBD1. This CDR3 spans 13 amino acids. V lost 8 bases and J lost 2; bases outside the gene matches: 6. Germline V gene lookup returns CDR1 PRHDT and CDR2 FYEKMQ (reference sequence). CDR3 loop: CASRTGGTYEQYF. CDR3 nucleotide sequence: TGTGCCAGCCGGACAGGTGGGACCTACGAGCAGTACTTC. Variable domain in full (rest from reference TRBV13 and TRBJ2-7): AAGVIQSPRHLIKEKRETATLKCYPIPRHDTVYWYQQGPGQDPQFLISFYEKMQSDKGSIPDRFSAQQFSDYHSELNMSSLELGDSALYFCASRTGGTYEQYFGPGTRLTVT.

The chain has TRBV28 and TRBJ1-1; no definite D call. The germline V and J ends were trimmed by 6 bases and 4 bases, with 12 bases remaining between them. The V gene's germline CDR1 is MDHEN and CDR2 SYDVKM. The CDR3 consists of 13 residues. The CDR3 DNA reads TGTGCCAGCAGCCCGCTTGCGGGCACTGAAGCTTTCTTT. It encodes CASSPLAGTEAFF.

This chain connects TRBV7-9 to TRBJ2-7; 7 bases are a match to TRBD2. Germline V gene data show CDR1 as SEHNR and CDR2 as FQNEAQ (reference sequence). CDR3 length: 15 residues. V shed 0 bases, J shed 3 bases, and the junction held 5 bases outside the gene matches. CDR3: CASSLAGSGYYEQYF. The CDR3 DNA reads TGTGCCAGCAGCTTAGCGGGTAGCGGGTACTACGAGCAGTACTTC.

The gene calls are TRBV11-2 and TRBJ2-7; D might be TRBD1 (6 bases). CDR3 length equals 15 residues. V dropped 2 bases and J dropped 0 bases, with 11 bases sitting between them. Germline V gene sequence: CDR1 SGHAT, CDR2 FQNNGV. This CDR3 is CASSLNRASSYEQYV. CDR3 bases: TGTGCCAGCAGCTTAAACAGGGCAAGCTCCTACGAGCAGTACGTC.

The chain carries TRBV2 and TRBJ1-3; perhaps TRBD1 as D (5 bases). The CDR3 length is 14 residues. Germline CDR1 reads SNHLY; CDR2 reads FYNNEI. The V gene lost 10 bases and the J gene lost 0 bases, with 13 bases spanning the gap. CDR3 region: CATSGQPSGNTIYF. Here the CDR3 DNA reads TGTGCCACCTCAGGGCAACCCTCTGGAAACACCATATATTTT.

The chain combines TRBV14 with TRBJ2-7; perhaps TRBD2 as D (6 bases). The length of the CDR3 is 12 residues. Deletions cut 1 base from V and 12 bases from J, with 13 bases between. Germline CDR1 is SGHDN and CDR2 is FVKESK. The CDR3 spells CASSQVGRIGYF. The CDR3 nucleotides are TGTGCCAGCAGCCAAGTCGGGAGAATCGGGTACTTC.